The present entry profiles one T cell receptor beta chain with its context. The sample is drawn from a study of CD8+CD57+ T cells in acquired aplastic anemia. V shed 6 bases and J shed 4 bases, with 19 bases lying between them. This CDR3 spans 15 amino acids. CDR1 SGHKS and CDR2 YYEKEE come from the germline V gene (reference sequence). TCR beta VDJ and CDR3 profiles were obtained from a genomic DNA template. TCRdb ran MiXCR on the reads and lists one entry per CDR3 protein. The table has about 110,000 distinct CDR3 sequences, 51% seen once; the top ten hold 30% to 35%. Sequencing input: sorted CD4+, CD8+, or CD8+CD57+ T cells (not recorded which) from PBMCs. V gene TRBV5-5 combines with J gene TRBJ1-1; TRBD1 might be the D (5 bases). The receptor comes from a human donor in good health, serving as a control. CDR3 amino acids: CASTRRGAMVTEAFF. CDR3 bases: TGTGCCAGCACCCGGCGCGGGGCGATGGTCACTGAAGCTTTCTTT.